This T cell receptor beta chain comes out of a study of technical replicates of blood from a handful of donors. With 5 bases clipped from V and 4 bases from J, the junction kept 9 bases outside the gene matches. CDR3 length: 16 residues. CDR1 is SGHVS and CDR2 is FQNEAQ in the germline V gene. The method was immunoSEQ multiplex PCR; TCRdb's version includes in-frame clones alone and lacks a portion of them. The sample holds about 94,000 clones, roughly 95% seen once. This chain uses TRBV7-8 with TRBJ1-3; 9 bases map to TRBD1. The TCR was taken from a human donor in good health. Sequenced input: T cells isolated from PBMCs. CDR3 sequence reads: CASSVFRTGAGNTIYF. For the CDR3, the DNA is TGTGCCAGCAGCGTATTCAGGACAGGGGCAGGAAACACCATATATTTT.